The 18 T cell receptor beta chains below come from one sample, sequenced in a study of ipilimumab plus nivolumab after autologous stem cell transplantation. This table comes from immunoSEQ multiplex PCR, and its TCRdb copy is limited to in-frame clones, with some not included. The table lists just over 40,000 clones, 85% to 95% of them singletons. This specimen was PBMCs, taken in a trial of ipilimumab plus nivolumab as post-transplant consolidation. The receptors derive from a male donor with multiple myeloma.

This clone was counted a single time. The rearrangement links TRBV7-9 to TRBJ2-1, with TRBD2 identical over 9 bases. From germline, CDR1 is SEHNR and CDR2 FQNEAQ (reference sequence). V lost 1 base to trimming and J lost 7 bases; unmatched junction nucleotides: 8. The CDR3 covers 16 residues. As DNA, the CDR3 is TGTGCCAGCAGCTTAGGGCTGCGGGAGGGGGGGAATGAGCAGTTCTTC. This encodes CASSLGLREGGNEQFF.

This sequence joins TRBV30 and TRBJ1-1; D uncertain. Germline-derived CDR1 and CDR2 are GTSNPN and SVGIG (reference sequence). The CDR3 loop spans 13 amino acids. The ends were cut back, 0 bases at V and 4 bases at J, with 9 bases in the middle. The CDR3 nucleotides read TGTGCCTGGAGTGTCGCCGCTAGCACTGAAGCTTTCTTT. Its translation: CAWSVAASTEAFF.

This rearrangement joins TRBV7-6 to TRBJ2-7; 9 bases line up with TRBD1. The CDR3 spans 19 residues. Germline V gene data show CDR1 as SGHVS and CDR2 as FNYEAQ. V shed 0 bases and J 0 bases; nucleotides not matched to a gene: 12. The chain's CDR3 is CASSLAGRTGTGISYEQYF. The CDR3 nucleotides read TGTGCCAGCAGCTTAGCAGGTCGGACCGGGACAGGGATCTCCTACGAGCAGTACTTC. The variable domain in full, completed from reference TRBV7-6 and TRBJ2-7, reads GAGVSQSPRYKVTKRGQDVALRCDPISGHVSLYWYRQALGQGPEFLTYFNYEAQQDKSGLPNDRFSAERPEGSISTLTIQRTEQRDSAMYRCASSLAGRTGTGISYEQYFGPGTRLTVT.

This chain links TRBV7-2 with TRBJ2-7; 9 bases line up with TRBD2. The junction had 9 bases not matched to a gene; V was cut back by 0 bases and J by 6 bases. The germline V gene encodes CDR1 SGHTA and CDR2 FQGNSA. The CDR3 runs 16 residues. This CDR3 reads CASSLAGLAGSREQYF. The DNA for the CDR3 is TGTGCCAGCAGCTTAGCGGGCCTAGCGGGGAGTCGCGAGCAGTACTTC.

The V and J genes are TRBV29-1 and TRBJ2-2, with D hard to call. The ends were cut back, 6 bases at V and 1 base at J, with 9 bases in the middle. The CDR3 covers 13 residues. Germline values: CDR1 SQVTM, CDR2 ANQGSEA. CDR3 amino acids: CSVLEKNTGELFF. DNA of the CDR3: TGCAGCGTCCTAGAAAAGAACACCGGGGAGCTGTTTTTT.

The V call is TRBV19, the J call TRBJ2-7; TRBD1 might be the D (5 bases). Per the germline V gene, CDR1 is LNHDA and CDR2 is SQIVND (reference sequence). V shed 3 bases and J shed 0 bases, with 6 bases lying between them. The CDR3 has 13 amino acids. In DNA, the CDR3 is TGTGCCAGTAGTATCGACAGCTCCTACGAGCAGTACTTC. Encoded protein: CASSIDSSYEQYF.

About this clone: A read error may produce the germline difference seen at one junction end. The chain uses TRBV7-9 and TRBJ2-7; a weak D match, TRBD1 (5 bases). CDR3 size: 13 residues. CDR1 and CDR2 from the germline V gene are SEHNR and FQNEAQ (reference sequence). In DNA, the CDR3 is TGTGCCAGCAGCATAGCAGGGAACTACGAGCAGTACTTC. This gives the protein CASSIAGNYEQYF.

CDR3 amino acids: CASSSQYEQYF. CDR3 in DNA: TGTGCCAGCAGCTCTCAGTACGAGCAGTACTTC. V usage is TRBV7-2 and J usage is TRBJ2-7; the D is unclear. The germline V and J ends were trimmed by 4 bases and 4 bases, with 5 bases remaining between them. CDR3 size: 11 residues. CDR1 and CDR2 from the germline V gene are SGHTA and FQGNSA.

The chain combines TRBV7-8 with TRBJ1-2; D gene uncertain. Germline V CDR1 and CDR2: SGHVS, FQNEAQ. Trimming stripped 1 base from V and 5 bases from J, with 11 bases between. The CDR3 is 14 amino acids. This chain's CDR3 is CASSLGGLNYGYTF. CDR3 nucleotide sequence: TGTGCCAGCAGCTTAGGCGGCCTAAATTATGGCTACACCTTC.

The chain employs TRBV28 and TRBJ2-2; 8 bases agree with TRBD1. The CDR3 is 16 amino acids. Germline values: CDR1 MDHEN, CDR2 SYDVKM. Trimming at V came to 5 bases and at J to 4 bases, leaving 9 bases not matched to a gene. In DNA form, the CDR3 reads TGTGCCAGCAGTATGGCGGGACAGGTTTTCACCGGGGAGCTGTTTTTT. It codes for CASSMAGQVFTGELFF.

V and J are TRBV5-1 and TRBJ1-4; 7 nucleotides line up with TRBD1. The CDR3 is made up of 16 amino acids. Germline CDR1 and CDR2: SGHRS and YFSETQ. V lost 0 bases to trimming and J lost 7 bases; unmatched junction nucleotides: 9. The CDR3 DNA reads as TGCGCCAGCAGCTTGGCCGGAGGCAGGGGGGGTGAAAAACTGTTTTTT. Translated, it gives CASSLAGGRGGEKLFF.

The genes are TRBV7-8 and TRBJ2-5; TRBD1 aligns across 7 bases. CDR1 SGHVS and CDR2 FQNEAQ come from the germline V gene. This CDR3 has 14 amino acids. V lost 5 bases to trimming and J lost 1 base; unmatched junction nucleotides: 4. The CDR3 coding sequence is TGTGCCAGCAGCCGAGACAGGGTCCAAGAGACCCAGTACTTC. Protein: CASSRDRVQETQYF.

The CDR3 sequence: CASSLASFRGSGRENTEAFF. CDR3 nucleotides: TGTGCCAGCAGCTTGGCAAGTTTCAGGGGTTCTGGACGGGAGAACACTGAAGCTTTCTTT. This chain uses TRBV5-4 with TRBJ1-1; TRBD1 might be the D (6 bases). The CDR3 is 20 amino acids. Germline V gene sequence: CDR1 SGHNT, CDR2 YYREEE (reference sequence). The germline V and J ends were trimmed by 0 bases and 1 base, with 25 bases remaining between them.

This sequence joins TRBV9 and TRBJ2-3; D not certain. V was clipped by 2 bases and J by 1 base, with 11 bases between them. CDR1 SGDLS and CDR2 YYNGEE come from the germline V gene. CDR3 length equals 15 residues. The CDR3 spells CASSVGRLGTDTQYF. CDR3 nucleotides: TGTGCCAGCAGCGTTGGGCGCCTGGGCACAGATACGCAGTATTTT.

The chain carries TRBV19 and TRBJ2-7, with TRBD1 matching 8 bases. The V gene end was trimmed by 1 base and the J gene end by 6 bases; junction bases not matched to a gene: 5. CDR1 and CDR2 (germline): LNHDA, SQIVND (reference sequence). This CDR3 comprises 14 residues. CDR3 coding DNA: TGTGCCAGTAGTATAGTGGACAGGGCGTGCGAGCAGTACTTC. Protein sequence: CASSIVDRACEQYF. Full variable domain (missing parts from reference TRBV19 and TRBJ2-7): DGGITQSPKYLFRKEGQNVTLSCEQNLNHDAMYWYRQDPGQGLRLIYYSQIVNDFQKGDIAEGYSVSREKKESFPLTVTSAQKNPTAFYLCASSIVDRACEQYFGPGTRLTVT.

This clone showed up just once. CDR3 in DNA: TGTGCCAGCAGCCACCAGGTCGTCAGGGGACAAGAGACCCAGTACTTC. This gives the protein CASSHQVVRGQETQYF. The chain combines TRBV7-2 with TRBJ2-5; tentatively, D is TRBD1 (6 bases). The CDR3 extends over 16 amino acids. Looked up from germline, CDR1 is SGHTA and CDR2 is FQGNSA. With 5 bases removed from V and 2 bases from J, the gap between germline ends came to 18 bases.

V and J are TRBV9 and TRBJ1-1; D is unclear. CDR1 and CDR2 (germline): SGDLS, YYNGEE. CDR3 size: 15 residues. V was clipped by 0 bases and J by 1 base, with 10 bases between them. CDR3 DNA sequence: TGTGCCAGCAGCGTAGGTTCCAGCCCGAACACTGAAGCTTTCTTT. Its protein is CASSVGSSPNTEAFF.

With regard to this clone: One junction end does not reproduce the germline sequence, and a read error may be involved. In DNA, the CDR3 is TGCAGCGTTGTAAGGGGGAACAATGAAGCTTTCTTT. This encodes CSVVRGNNEAFF. V gene TRBV29-1 combines with J gene TRBJ1-1; D perhaps matches TRBD1 (6 bases). The CDR3 extends over 12 amino acids. Germline CDR1 reads SQVTM; CDR2 reads ANQGSEA.